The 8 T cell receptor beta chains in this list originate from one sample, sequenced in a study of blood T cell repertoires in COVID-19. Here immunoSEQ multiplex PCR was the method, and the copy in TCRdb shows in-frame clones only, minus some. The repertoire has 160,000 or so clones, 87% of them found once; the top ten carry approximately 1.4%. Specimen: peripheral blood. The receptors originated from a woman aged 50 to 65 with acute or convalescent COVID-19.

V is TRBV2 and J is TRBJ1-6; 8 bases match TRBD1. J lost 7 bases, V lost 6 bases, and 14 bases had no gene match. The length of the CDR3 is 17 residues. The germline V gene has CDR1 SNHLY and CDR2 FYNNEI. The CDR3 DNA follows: TGTGCCAGCAGCTTCGGGGTAGGGACAGGCATCAATTCACCCCTCCACTTT. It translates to CASSFGVGTGINSPLHF.

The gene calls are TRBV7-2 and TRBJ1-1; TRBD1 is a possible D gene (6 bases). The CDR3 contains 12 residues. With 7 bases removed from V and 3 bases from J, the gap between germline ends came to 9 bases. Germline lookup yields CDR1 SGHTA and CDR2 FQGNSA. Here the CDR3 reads CASMGGHTEAFF. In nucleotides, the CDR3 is TGTGCCAGCATGGGGGGGCACACTGAAGCTTTCTTT.

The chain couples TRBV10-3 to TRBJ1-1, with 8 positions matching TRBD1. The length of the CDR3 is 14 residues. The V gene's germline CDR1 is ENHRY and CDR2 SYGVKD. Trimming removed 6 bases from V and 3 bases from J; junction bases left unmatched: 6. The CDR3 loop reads CAIRGTGGDTEAFF. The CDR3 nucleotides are TGTGCCATCAGGGGGACAGGAGGAGACACTGAAGCTTTCTTT.

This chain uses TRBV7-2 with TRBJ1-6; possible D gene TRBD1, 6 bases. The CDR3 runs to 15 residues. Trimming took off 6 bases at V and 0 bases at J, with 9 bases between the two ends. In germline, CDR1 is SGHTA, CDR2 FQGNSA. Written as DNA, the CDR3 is TGTGCCAGCAGACCGGACAGCTCCTATAATTCACCCCTCCACTTT. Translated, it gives CASRPDSSYNSPLHF.

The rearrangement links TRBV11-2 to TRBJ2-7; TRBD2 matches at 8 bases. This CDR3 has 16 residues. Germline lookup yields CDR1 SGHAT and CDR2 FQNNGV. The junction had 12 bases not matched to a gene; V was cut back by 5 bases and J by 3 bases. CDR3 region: CASSPGRAGGNYEQYF. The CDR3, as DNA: TGTGCCAGCAGCCCGGGGAGGGCGGGAGGTAACTACGAGCAGTACTTC.

This CDR3 is CASSPRSAAGELFF. CDR3 nucleotide sequence: TGTGCCAGCTCACCCCGTTCCGCGGCCGGGGAGCTGTTTTTT. The chain employs TRBV18 and TRBJ2-2; D call uncertain. The CDR3 covers 14 residues. Trimming left V 3 bases short and J 6 bases short, with 11 bases between. Germline V CDR1 and CDR2: KGHSH, LQKENI. The full variable domain, its missing parts supplied by reference TRBV18 and TRBJ2-2, is NAGVMQNPRHLVRRRGQEARLRCSPMKGHSHVYWYRQLPEEGLKFMVYLQKENIIDESGMPKERFSAEFPKEGPSILRIQQVVRGDSAAYFCASSPRSAAGELFFGEGSRLTVL.

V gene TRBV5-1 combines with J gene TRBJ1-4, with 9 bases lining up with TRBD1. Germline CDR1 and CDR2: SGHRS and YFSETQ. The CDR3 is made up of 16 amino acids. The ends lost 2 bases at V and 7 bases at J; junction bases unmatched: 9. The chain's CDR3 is CASSFQTGTGTEKLFF. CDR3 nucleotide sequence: TGCGCCAGCAGCTTTCAAACCGGGACAGGGACTGAAAAACTGTTTTTT. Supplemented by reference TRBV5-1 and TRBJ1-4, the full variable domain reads KAGVTQTPRYLIKTRGQQVTLSCSPISGHRSVSWYQQTPGQGLQFLFEYFSETQRNKGNFPGRFSGRQFSNSRSEMNVSTLELGDSALYLCASSFQTGTGTEKLFFGSGTQLSVL.

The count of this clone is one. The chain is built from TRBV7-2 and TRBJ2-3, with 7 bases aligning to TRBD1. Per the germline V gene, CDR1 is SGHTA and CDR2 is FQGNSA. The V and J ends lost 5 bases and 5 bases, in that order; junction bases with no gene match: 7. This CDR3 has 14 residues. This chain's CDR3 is CASSPRTGLDTQYF. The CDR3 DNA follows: TGTGCCAGCAGCCCCCGGACAGGTCTAGATACGCAGTATTTT.